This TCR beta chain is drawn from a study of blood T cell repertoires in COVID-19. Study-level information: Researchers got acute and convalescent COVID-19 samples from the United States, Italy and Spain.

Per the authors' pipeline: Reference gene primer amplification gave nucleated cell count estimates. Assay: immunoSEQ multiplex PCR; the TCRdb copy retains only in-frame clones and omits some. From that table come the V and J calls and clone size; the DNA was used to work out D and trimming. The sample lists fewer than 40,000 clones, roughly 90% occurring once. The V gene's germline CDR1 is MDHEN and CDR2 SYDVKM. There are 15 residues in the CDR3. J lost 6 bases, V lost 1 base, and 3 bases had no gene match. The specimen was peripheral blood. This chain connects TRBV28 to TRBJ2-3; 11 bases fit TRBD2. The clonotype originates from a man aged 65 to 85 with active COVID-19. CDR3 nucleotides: TGTGCCAGCAGTTTATTTACTAGCGGGAGTGATACGCAGTATTTT. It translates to CASSLFTSGSDTQYF.